The source of this T cell receptor (beta chain) is a study of CD8 T cells in Susac syndrome. Study findings and constraints: By the study's own acknowledgment, its TCR sequencing and HLA analysis included relatively few individuals.

For this clonotype: Its antigen is undetermined.

Germline CDR1 LGHNA, CDR2 YSLEER. The CDR3 is made up of 17 amino acids. The J segment lost 5 bases and the V segment lost 3 bases, leaving 8 bases of the junction unmatched. Random hexamers served to reverse transcribe roughly 0.5 to 1 ug RNA. TCRdb analysed the immunoSEQ multiplex PCR reads with MiXCR anew, one entry per CDR3 protein. The table lists 100,000 to 150,000 distinct CDR3 sequences, more than 90% of them singletons, with about 0.2% in the top ten. V gene TRBV4-3 combines with J gene TRBJ2-5; 14 nucleotides agree with TRBD2. The clonotype was recovered from a human donor with Susac syndrome. Material for sequencing was CD8+ T cells from PBMCs. The CDR3: CASSQRGLAGVEETQYF. The CDR3 coding sequence is TGCGCCAGCAGCCAGAGGGGACTAGCGGGAGTTGAGGAGACCCAGTACTTC.